The 31 T cell receptor beta chains reported below all come from one sample, sequenced in a study of T cells in Graves' hyperthyroidism and ophthalmopathy. TCR beta CDR3 regions were amplified from RNA. Carried out on the TCR CDR3, a first-round RT-PCR used the HTBI primer set. TCRdb re-analysed the multiplex PCR reads in MiXCR, keeping a single row per CDR3 protein. This sample yields hundreds of thousands of distinct CDR3 sequences, of which 15% to 19% are seen a single time; roughly 15% belongs to the top ten. The sequenced sample was blood. Receptor source: a woman younger than 35 with Graves' hyperthyroidism.

This clonotype was counted many times. The chain couples TRBV2 to TRBJ2-1; TRBD1 aligns across 9 bases. V lost 6 bases, J lost 5 bases, and 8 bases stayed unmatched. The CDR3 totals 15 residues. Germline loops: CDR1 SNHLY, CDR2 FYNNEI. The CDR3 region has the DNA TGTGCCAGCAGGGGGAACAGGGGGCGAGACAATGAGCAGTTCTTC. This gives the protein CASRGNRGRDNEQFF. The variable domain in full, completed from reference TRBV2 and TRBJ2-1, reads EPEVTQTPSHQVTQMGQEVILRCVPISNHLYFYWYRQILGQKVEFLVSFYNNEISEKSEIFDDQFSVERPDGSNFTLKIRSTKLEDSAMYFCASRGNRGRDNEQFFGPGTRLTVL.

This clonotype appeared a few times. The chain carries TRBV10-1 and TRBJ2-3; 7 bases are shared with TRBD2. In germline, CDR1 is WNHNN, CDR2 SYGVQD (reference sequence). The J segment lost 0 bases and the V segment lost 4 bases, leaving 7 bases of the junction unmatched. The CDR3 length is 16 residues. The CDR3 DNA reads as TGCGCCAGCAGTGTGGTAGCGGGTACTAGCACAGATACGCAGTATTTT. This translates into CASSVVAGTSTDTQYF.

This clonotype was recorded at least ten times. This sequence joins TRBV28 and TRBJ2-1, with D perhaps given as TRBD1 or TRBD2 (5 bases each). The V end lost 6 bases, the J end lost 2 bases, and 14 bases lay between the germline ends. The CDR3 extends over 15 amino acids. The germline CDR1 and CDR2 sequences are MDHEN and SYDVKM. The CDR3 coding sequence is TGTGCCAGCAGCCTAATAGGGACCACCTACAATGAGCAGTTCTTC. Protein: CASSLIGTTYNEQFF.

The sample holds many counts of this clonotype. The CDR3 coding sequence is TGTGCCAGCAGCTTATGGGCCGGGGAGCTGTTTTTT. Protein: CASSLWAGELFF. The J gene is TRBJ2-2, the V gene TRBV7-3; D ambiguous. This CDR3 has 12 amino acids. Germline loops: CDR1 SGHTA, CDR2 FQGTGA. Trimming left V 2 bases short and J 6 bases short, with 4 bases between. Full variable domain (outside the CDR3, taken from reference TRBV7-3 and TRBJ2-2): GAGVSQTPSNKVTEKGKYVELRCDPISGHTALYWYRQSLGQGPEFLIYFQGTGAADDSGLPNDRFFAVRPEGSVSTLKIQRTERGDSAVYLCASSLWAGELFFGEGSRLTVL.

V is TRBV7-8 and J is TRBJ1-4, with D hard to call. Trimming took 5 bases from V and 7 from J, leaving 11 bases between them. Germline CDR1 is SGHVS and CDR2 is FQNEAQ. The CDR3 runs to 13 residues. The CDR3 reads CASSPDLSEKLFF. In DNA, the CDR3 is TGTGCCAGCAGCCCCGATCTCAGTGAAAAACTGTTTTTT.

On this clonotype: A much larger clone is a single base away; this may be a read error. CDR3 loop: CASSGRDFRRIYVQYF. In DNA, the CDR3 is TGTGCCAGCAGCGGTAGGGATTTTCGGCGGATCTACGTGCAGTACTTC. The chain uses TRBV7-8 and TRBJ2-7; no clear D gene. This CDR3 has 16 residues. Germline CDR1 and CDR2: SGHVS and FQNEAQ.

In this sample, this clonotype turned up a few times. The chain carries TRBV7-9 and TRBJ2-5; D may be TRBD2 (5 bases). In germline, CDR1 is SEHNR, CDR2 FQNEAQ (reference sequence). V was cut by 3 bases and J by 5 bases, with 10 bases left in between. The CDR3 loop spans 13 amino acids. CDR3 loop: CASSFRERETQYF. CDR3 in DNA: TGTGCCAGCAGCTTTAGGGAGCGGGAGACCCAGTACTTC.

This clonotype has only a few counts. The gene calls are TRBV12-5 and TRBJ2-1, with a tentative D call TRBD2 (6 bases). The CDR3 loop spans 14 amino acids. The ends were cut back, 5 bases at V and 4 bases at J, with 12 bases in the middle. Germline values: CDR1 LGHNT, CDR2 FRNRAP. DNA of the CDR3: TGTGCTAGTGGTCCAGGACTACCTTACAATGAGCAGTTCTTC. Translated, it gives CASGPGLPYNEQFF.

This clonotype was recorded at least ten times. The chain uses TRBV27 and TRBJ2-7; 7 bases fit TRBD1. The CDR3 consists of 13 residues. Germline V lookup: CDR1 MNHEY, CDR2 SMNVEV (reference sequence). V dropped 5 bases and J dropped 2; count of bases not matched to a gene: 3. CDR3 nucleotide sequence: TGTGCCAGCAGTCCCGACAGGGCCTACGAGCAGTACTTC. Amino acid sequence: CASSPDRAYEQYF.

At least ten counts were recorded for this clonotype. V gene TRBV11-2 combines with J gene TRBJ2-2, with D possibly being TRBD1 or TRBD2 (6 bases each). Germline-derived CDR1 and CDR2 are SGHAT and FQNNGV. Trimming removed 6 bases at V and 4 bases at J, with 15 bases between. CDR3 length equals 15 residues. The CDR3 reads CASRVRGVFTGELFF. CDR3 bases: TGTGCCAGCAGAGTAAGGGGGGTCTTCACCGGGGAGCTGTTTTTT. The variable domain in full, with the rest retrieved from reference TRBV11-2 and TRBJ2-2, is EAGVAQSPRYKIIEKRQSVAFWCNPISGHATLYWYQQILGQGPKLLIQFQNNGVVDDSQLPKDRFSAERLKGVDSTLKIQPAKLEDSAVYLCASRVRGVFTGELFFGEGSRLTVL.

This clonotype has a count of ten or more. The V gene is TRBV20-1, the J gene TRBJ2-7; TRBD2 aligns across 14 bases. V was pared by 5 bases and J by 4 bases, with 4 bases of the junction left unmatched. This CDR3 region has 14 residues. Germline V lookup: CDR1 DFQATT, CDR2 SNEGSKA (reference sequence). The CDR3 protein is CSAFGLAGGYEQYF. As DNA, the CDR3 is TGCAGTGCTTTCGGACTAGCGGGAGGTTACGAGCAGTACTTC.

This clonotype was seen only a few times. The chain couples TRBV6-2 or TRBV6-3 to TRBJ2-7; no reliable D call. Germline lookup yields CDR1 MNHEY and CDR2 SVGEGT. V lost 4 bases to trimming and J lost 6 bases, with 7 bases between them. There are 11 residues in the CDR3. The CDR3 nucleotides are TGTGCCAGCAGTTCCCTCTCCGAGCAGTACTTC. It yields the protein CASSSLSEQYF.

This chain joins TRBV27 and TRBJ2-7; TRBD1 matches 7 bases. V lost 4 bases to trimming and J lost 11 bases; unmatched junction nucleotides: 8. CDR3 length equals 12 residues. Germline V gene lookup returns CDR1 MNHEY and CDR2 SMNVEV (reference sequence). The CDR3, as DNA: TGTGCCAGCAGTTACGCCGGGACAGAGGAGTACTTC. Translating it yields CASSYAGTEEYF.

This clonotype was detected only a few times. The genes are TRBV4-2 and TRBJ2-3; tentatively, D is TRBD1 (5 bases). The germline V and J ends were trimmed by 0 bases and 2 bases, with 15 bases remaining between them. The CDR3 is made up of 17 amino acids. From germline, CDR1 is LGHNA and CDR2 YNFKEQ. The CDR3 here is CASSQDLPGLDTDTQYF. The CDR3 DNA is TGTGCCAGCAGCCAAGATCTACCAGGGCTTGACACAGATACGCAGTATTTT.

The chain carries TRBV6-2 or TRBV6-3 and TRBJ2-1, with 8 bases aligning to TRBD2. Unmatched junction bases numbered 13, after V lost 8 bases and J lost 4 bases. The V gene's germline CDR1 is MNHEY and CDR2 SVGEGT. The CDR3 has 16 residues. In nucleotides, the CDR3 is TGTGCCAGCGGCTCTCTAGCGGGTCCTAAATACAATGAGCAGTTCTTC. It specifies CASGSLAGPKYNEQFF.

This clonotype was picked up many times. The CDR3 here is CASSLLGGMDTDTQYF. Here the CDR3 DNA reads TGTGCCAGCAGCCTCCTAGGCGGGATGGACACAGATACGCAGTATTTT. The gene calls are TRBV28 and TRBJ2-3; a possible D gene is TRBD2 (6 bases). With 6 bases removed from V and 2 bases from J, the gap between germline ends came to 18 bases. The germline V gene has CDR1 MDHEN and CDR2 SYDVKM. The CDR3 loop spans 16 amino acids.

There are a few counts of this clonotype. The rearrangement joins TRBV11-2 to TRBJ2-2; 7 bases fit TRBD2. The CDR3 length is 16 residues. The V gene end was trimmed by 5 bases and the J gene end by 5 bases; junction bases not matched to a gene: 11. Germline V CDR1 and CDR2: SGHAT, FQNNGV. In DNA form, the CDR3 reads TGTGCCAGCAGCGTTACTAGCGAGGCACGGACCGGGGAGCTGTTTTTT. Protein product: CASSVTSEARTGELFF.

This clonotype was detected ten times or more. V usage is TRBV11-3 and J usage is TRBJ2-3, with a tentative D call TRBD1 (6 bases). The V end was cut by 3 bases, the J end by 2 bases, with 12 bases between. This CDR3 has 15 amino acids. Germline-derived CDR1 and CDR2 are SGHNT and YENEEA. CDR3 sequence (DNA): TGTGCCAGCAGCTTGGGGACACTAGACACAGATACGCAGTATTTT. Its translation is CASSLGTLDTDTQYF.

V and J are TRBV6-2 or TRBV6-3 and TRBJ1-5; perhaps TRBD1 as D (6 bases). Trimming took 6 bases from V and 4 from J, leaving 13 bases between them. CDR1 and CDR2 from the germline V gene are MNHEY and SVGEGT. This CDR3 spans 14 amino acids. The chain's CDR3 is CASRSYTGNQPQHF. The CDR3 nucleotides are TGTGCCAGCAGATCGTACACAGGGAATCAGCCCCAGCATTTT.

The chain is built from TRBV12-3 or TRBV12-4 and TRBJ1-5; 7 bases map to TRBD1. The V segment lost 0 bases and the J segment 4 bases; nucleotides outside the gene matches: 12. CDR3 length: 18 residues. The CDR3 here is CASSLAGDGRGPNQPQHF. The CDR3, as DNA: TGTGCCAGCAGTTTAGCGGGTGACGGGAGGGGGCCAAATCAGCCCCAGCATTTT.

This clonotype was observed many times. This chain links TRBV28 with TRBJ1-2; D not resolved. The CDR3 extends over 14 amino acids. Trimming took off 0 bases at V and 8 bases at J, with 13 bases between the two ends. Germline CDR1 is MDHEN and CDR2 is SYDVKM. The CDR3 spells CASSLWPRLLGYTF. In DNA form, the CDR3 reads TGTGCCAGCAGTTTATGGCCACGACTTCTAGGCTACACCTTC.

This clonotype was seen repeatedly, ten times or more. The rearrangement links TRBV24-1 to TRBJ2-1, with 10 bases aligning to TRBD2. Trimming cost V 12 bases and J 8 bases; bases outside gene matches: 21. Per germline, CDR1 KGHDR and CDR2 SFDVKD. The CDR3 length is 17 residues. The CDR3, as DNA: TGTGCCGCCTCCGGGAACAGGGCTAGCGGGAGAGTTTATGAGCAGTTCTTC. Amino acid sequence: CAASGNRASGRVYEQFF.

This clonotype was seen at least ten times. The CDR3 sequence: CASSRLGLAGEGGEQYF. The DNA of the CDR3 is TGCGCCAGCAGCAGATTGGGACTAGCGGGAGAGGGGGGCGAGCAGTACTTC. The chain carries TRBV5-1 and TRBJ2-7; TRBD2 aligns across 14 bases. Trimming cost V 4 bases and J 6 bases; bases outside gene matches: 12. There are 17 residues in the CDR3. Germline loops: CDR1 SGHRS, CDR2 YFSETQ.

This clonotype occurred a few times. The rearrangement links TRBV7-3 to TRBJ2-3; the match to TRBD2 covers 14 bases. The CDR3 has 15 residues. Germline loops: CDR1 SGHTA, CDR2 FQGTGA. J was trimmed by 6 bases and V by 5 bases; bases with no gene match: 4. This CDR3 reads CASSKGLAGEDTQYF. CDR3 in DNA: TGTGCCAGCAGCAAGGGACTAGCGGGAGAGGATACGCAGTATTTT.

About this clonotype itself: This may arise from a read error, as a much more abundant clone is one base away. V gene TRBV12-3 or TRBV12-4 combines with J gene TRBJ2-7; D remains unclear. CDR3 length equals 12 residues. V gave up 2 bases and J gave up 2 bases, with 4 bases separating them. CDR3 protein: CASSLWAYEQYF. The CDR3 coding sequence is TGTGCCAGCAGTTTATGGGCCTACGAGCAGTACTTC.

This clonotype showed up many times. This chain joins TRBV11-1 and TRBJ1-2; 9 bases are shared with TRBD1. V dropped 5 bases and J dropped 3; count of bases not matched to a gene: 7. Germline loops: CDR1 SGHAT, CDR2 FQDESV (reference sequence). CDR3 length: 15 residues. The CDR3 DNA reads as TGTGCCAGCAGCCCCCAGGACAGGGGATACTATGGCTACACCTTC. It yields the protein CASSPQDRGYYGYTF.

The CDR3 sequence: CASSLEGISRYF. In DNA, the CDR3 is TGTGCCAGCTCTCTCGAGGGAATCTCACGGTATTTT. The J gene is TRBJ2-3, the V gene TRBV6-2 or TRBV6-3; D may be TRBD2 (5 bases). V gave up 8 bases and J gave up 14 bases, with 20 bases separating them. This CDR3 has 12 residues. Germline-derived CDR1 and CDR2 are MNHEY and SVGEGT.

The sample holds many counts of this clonotype. This sequence joins TRBV5-6 and TRBJ2-5; TRBD1 matches 12 bases. The ends lost 4 bases at V and 4 bases at J; junction bases unmatched: 14. The length of the CDR3 is 18 residues. The germline gives CDR1 SGHDT, CDR2 YYEEEE. The CDR3 DNA sequence: TGTGCCAGCAGCGGGACAGGGGGCGCGGGACTAGTCGGAGAGACCCAGTACTTC. Encoded protein: CASSGTGGAGLVGETQYF.

The gene calls are TRBV7-6 and TRBJ1-5; no clear D. In germline, CDR1 is SGHVS, CDR2 FNYEAQ. Trimming removed 1 base at V and 2 bases at J, with 6 bases between. This CDR3 has 14 residues. The chain's CDR3 is CASSLGFGNQPQHF. The CDR3 coding sequence is TGTGCCAGCAGCTTAGGTTTCGGCAATCAGCCCCAGCATTTT.

This clonotype was found a few times. This chain joins TRBV7-2 and TRBJ1-6, with unresolved D. The CDR3 loop spans 15 amino acids. Germline lookup yields CDR1 SGHTA and CDR2 FQGNSA. Trimming removed 2 bases at V and 6 bases at J, with 11 bases between. This CDR3 reads CASSLYPASNSPLHF. The CDR3 nucleotides are TGTGCCAGCAGCTTATATCCAGCTTCTAATTCACCCCTCCACTTT.

This clonotype was found many times. The chain carries TRBV5-1 and TRBJ2-7; TRBD2 agrees at 7 bases. The J segment lost 0 bases and the V segment lost 4 bases, leaving 10 bases of the junction unmatched. This CDR3 region has 16 residues. The V gene's germline CDR1 is SGHRS and CDR2 YFSETQ. CDR3 residues: CASSRGPSGASYEQYF. CDR3 nucleotides: TGCGCCAGCAGCCGAGGCCCTAGCGGAGCCTCCTACGAGCAGTACTTC.